This TCR beta chain appears in the sequencing data of a study of T-cell memory formation after mild COVID-19. Findings and caveats of the study: Clones contracting day 15 to 85 were balanced CD4/CD8; later expanders leaned CD4+.

The CDR3 is 12 residues long. In germline, CDR1 is DFQATT, CDR2 SNEGSKA (reference sequence). The V end was cut by 6 bases, the J end by 5 bases, with 12 bases between. This clonotype was seen only a few times. Its antigen is unknown. One entry per CDR3 protein, called by TCRdb with MiXCR from the 5' RACE reads. The sample lists 390,000 or so distinct CDR3 sequences, about 17% occurring once. The chain has TRBV20-1 and TRBJ2-3; D unresolved. Material: PBMCs or a T cell subset sorted from them (not recorded which). This sequence was found in a man younger than 35 who had mild COVID-19 (a few samples of this study predate the infection). Cell type and time point are not known. The CDR3 bases are TGCAGTGCCCCCGCATCGGGAGATACGCAGTATTTT. Its translation: CSAPASGDTQYF.